The 5 T cell receptor beta chains below were found in one sample sequenced in a study of T cell repertoires and HLA-DP antigens. For these receptors, no antigen is known. Sequenced by immunoSEQ multiplex PCR; TCRdb stores in-frame clones only, minus some. The table includes about 89,000 clones, about nine tenths detected once. The sequenced sample was CD4+ T cells from PBMCs. These receptor sequences come from a man aged 50-59 years in good health and CMV-seronegative.

The chain combines TRBV27 with TRBJ2-7; TRBD1 or TRBD2 may be the D gene (5 bases each). This CDR3 is built from 12 residues. CDR1 and CDR2 (germline): MNHEY, SMNVEV (reference sequence). Trimming stripped 2 bases from V and 5 bases from J, with 7 bases between. CDR3 in amino acids: CASSLQGDEQYF. CDR3 DNA: TGTGCCAGCAGTTTACAGGGAGACGAGCAGTACTTC.

As DNA, the CDR3 is TGTGCCAGCAGATCAGGGTGGGCTAATGAAAAACTGTTTTTT. Protein sequence: CASRSGWANEKLFF. This chain uses TRBV5-5 with TRBJ1-4; D is perhaps TRBD1 (5 bases). From germline, CDR1 is SGHKS and CDR2 YYEKEE (reference sequence). CDR3 size: 14 residues. V dropped 5 bases and J dropped 3 bases, with 11 bases sitting between them.

The J gene is TRBJ2-7, the V gene TRBV18; D perhaps matches TRBD2 (6 bases). Trimming stripped 3 bases from V and 2 bases from J, with 20 bases between. The CDR3 is 17 amino acids. Germline lookup yields CDR1 KGHSH and CDR2 LQKENI. CDR3 residues: CASSPPRNQRTTYEQYF. CDR3 nucleotide sequence: TGTGCCAGCTCACCTCCCCGTAATCAGCGGACTACCTACGAGCAGTACTTC.

In DNA form, the CDR3 reads TGTGCCAGCAGCCGAGGGACAGTCTACGAGCAGTACTTC. Translation gives CASSRGTVYEQYF. V is TRBV5-4 and J is TRBJ2-7, with 7 bases identical to TRBD1. The CDR3 spans 13 residues. CDR1 is SGHNT and CDR2 is YYREEE in the germline V gene (reference sequence). J lost 3 bases, V lost 4 bases, and 4 bases had no gene match.

The V and J genes are TRBV2 and TRBJ2-6; D is perhaps TRBD1 (6 bases). The CDR3 loop spans 15 amino acids. V was pared by 7 bases and J by 1 base, with 11 bases between. Germline V CDR1 and CDR2: SNHLY, FYNNEI. DNA of the CDR3: TGTGCCAGCAACCCACAGGGTTCTGGGGCCAACGTCCTGACTTTC. This encodes CASNPQGSGANVLTF. The full variable domain, completed using reference TRBV2 and TRBJ2-6, is EPEVTQTPSHQVTQMGQEVILRCVPISNHLYFYWYRQILGQKVEFLVSFYNNEISEKSEIFDDQFSVERPDGSNFTLKIRSTKLEDSAMYFCASNPQGSGANVLTFGAGSRLTVL.